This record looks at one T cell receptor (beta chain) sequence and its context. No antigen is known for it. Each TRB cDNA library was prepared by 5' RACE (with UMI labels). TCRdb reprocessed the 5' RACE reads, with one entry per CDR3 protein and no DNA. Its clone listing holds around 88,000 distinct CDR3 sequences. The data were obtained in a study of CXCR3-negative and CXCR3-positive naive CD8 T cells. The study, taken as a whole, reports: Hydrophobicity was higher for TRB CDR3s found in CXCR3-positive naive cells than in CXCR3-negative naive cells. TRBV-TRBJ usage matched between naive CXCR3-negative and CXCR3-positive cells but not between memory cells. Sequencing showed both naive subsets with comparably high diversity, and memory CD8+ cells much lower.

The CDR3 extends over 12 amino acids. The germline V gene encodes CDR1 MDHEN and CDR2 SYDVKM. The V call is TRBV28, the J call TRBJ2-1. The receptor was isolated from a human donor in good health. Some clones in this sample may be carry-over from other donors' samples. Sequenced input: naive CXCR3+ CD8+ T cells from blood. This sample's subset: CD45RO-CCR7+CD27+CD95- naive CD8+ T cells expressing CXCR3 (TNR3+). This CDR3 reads CASSFPANEQFF. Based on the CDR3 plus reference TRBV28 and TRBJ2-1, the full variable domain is DVKVTQSSRYLVKRTGEKVFLECVQDMDHENMFWYRQDPGLGLRLIYFSYDVKMKEKGDIPEGYSVSREKKERFSLILESASTNQTSMYLCASSFPANEQFFGPGTRLTVL.